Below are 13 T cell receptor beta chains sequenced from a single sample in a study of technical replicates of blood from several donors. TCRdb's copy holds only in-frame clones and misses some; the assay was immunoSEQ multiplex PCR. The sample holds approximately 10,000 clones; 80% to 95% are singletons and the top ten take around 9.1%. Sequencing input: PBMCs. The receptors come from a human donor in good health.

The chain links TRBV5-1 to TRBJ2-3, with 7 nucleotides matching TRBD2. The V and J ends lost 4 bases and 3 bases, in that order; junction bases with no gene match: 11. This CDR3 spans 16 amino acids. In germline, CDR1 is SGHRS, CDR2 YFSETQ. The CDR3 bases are TGCGCCAGCAGCCTCCACGGGGGGTATGGGACAGATACGCAGTATTTT. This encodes CASSLHGGYGTDTQYF.

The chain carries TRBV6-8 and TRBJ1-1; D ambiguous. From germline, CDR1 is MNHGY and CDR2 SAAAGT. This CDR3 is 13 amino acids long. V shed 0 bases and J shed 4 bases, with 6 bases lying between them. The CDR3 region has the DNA TGTGCCAGCAGTTACTCGCGGGTCACTGAAGCTTTCTTT. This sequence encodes CASSYSRVTEAFF.

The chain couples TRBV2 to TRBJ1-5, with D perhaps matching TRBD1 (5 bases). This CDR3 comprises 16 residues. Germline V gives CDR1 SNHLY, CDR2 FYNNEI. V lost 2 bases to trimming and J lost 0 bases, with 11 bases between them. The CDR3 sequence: CASSELGGNSNQPQHF. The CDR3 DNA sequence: TGTGCCAGCAGTGAACTGGGGGGTAATAGCAATCAGCCCCAGCATTTT.

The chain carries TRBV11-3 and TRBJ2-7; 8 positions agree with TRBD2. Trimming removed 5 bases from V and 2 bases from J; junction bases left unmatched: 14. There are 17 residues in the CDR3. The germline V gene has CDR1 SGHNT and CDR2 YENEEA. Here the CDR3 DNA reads TGTGCCAGCAGCCCCGGCCCGGGGGGGATGAGAACCTACGAGCAGTACTTC. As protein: CASSPGPGGMRTYEQYF.

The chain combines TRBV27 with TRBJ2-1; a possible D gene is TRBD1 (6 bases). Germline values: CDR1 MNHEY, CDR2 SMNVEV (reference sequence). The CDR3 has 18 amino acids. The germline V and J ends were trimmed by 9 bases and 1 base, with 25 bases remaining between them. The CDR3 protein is CARQASGQIASSYNEQFF. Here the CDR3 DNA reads TGTGCCAGACAAGCTTCGGGACAAATTGCGTCGTCCTACAATGAGCAGTTCTTC.

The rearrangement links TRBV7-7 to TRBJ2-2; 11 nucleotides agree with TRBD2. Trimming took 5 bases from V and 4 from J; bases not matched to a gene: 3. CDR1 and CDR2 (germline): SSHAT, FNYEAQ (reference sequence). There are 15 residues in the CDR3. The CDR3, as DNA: TGTGCCAGCAGCACCGGACTAGCGGGCACCGGGGAGCTGTTTTTT. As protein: CASSTGLAGTGELFF.

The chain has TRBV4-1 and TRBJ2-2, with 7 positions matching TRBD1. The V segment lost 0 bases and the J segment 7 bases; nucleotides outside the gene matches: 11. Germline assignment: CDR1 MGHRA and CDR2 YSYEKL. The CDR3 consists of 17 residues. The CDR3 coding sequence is TGCGCCAGCAGCCAAGACAAGTGGCAGGGGGTGGTCGGGGAGCTGTTTTTT. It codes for CASSQDKWQGVVGELFF.

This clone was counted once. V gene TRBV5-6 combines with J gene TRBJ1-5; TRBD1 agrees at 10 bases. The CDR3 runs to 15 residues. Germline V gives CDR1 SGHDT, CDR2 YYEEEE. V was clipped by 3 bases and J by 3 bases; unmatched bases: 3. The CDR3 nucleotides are TGTGCCAGCAGCTCCGGGACAGGGGTCAATCAGCCCCAGCATTTT. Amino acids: CASSSGTGVNQPQHF.

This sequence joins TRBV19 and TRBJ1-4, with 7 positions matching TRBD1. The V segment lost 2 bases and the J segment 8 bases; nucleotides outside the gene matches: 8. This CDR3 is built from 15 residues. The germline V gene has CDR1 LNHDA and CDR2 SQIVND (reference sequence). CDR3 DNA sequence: TGTGCCAGTAGTATAACGGGACAGTCGGGCGAAAAACTGTTTTTT. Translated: CASSITGQSGEKLFF.

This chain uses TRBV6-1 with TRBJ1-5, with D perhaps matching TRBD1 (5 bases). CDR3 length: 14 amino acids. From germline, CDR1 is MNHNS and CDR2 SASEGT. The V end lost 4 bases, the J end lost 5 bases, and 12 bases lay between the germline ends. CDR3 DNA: TGTGCCAGCAGTGCCCAGACAGTCGATCAGCCCCAGCATTTT. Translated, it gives CASSAQTVDQPQHF.

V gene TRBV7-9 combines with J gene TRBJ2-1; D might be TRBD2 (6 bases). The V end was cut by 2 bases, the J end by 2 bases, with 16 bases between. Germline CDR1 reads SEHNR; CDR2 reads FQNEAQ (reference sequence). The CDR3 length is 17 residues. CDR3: CASSLNTRGRTYNEQFF. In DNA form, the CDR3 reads TGTGCCAGCAGCTTAAATACTCGGGGGAGAACCTACAATGAGCAGTTCTTC.

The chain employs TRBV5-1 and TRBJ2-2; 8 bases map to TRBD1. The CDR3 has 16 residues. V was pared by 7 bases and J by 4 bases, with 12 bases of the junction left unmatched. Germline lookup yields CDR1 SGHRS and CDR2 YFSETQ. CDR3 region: CASSREGTGFTGELFF. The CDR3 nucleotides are TGCGCCAGCTCTCGTGAGGGGACAGGCTTCACCGGGGAGCTGTTTTTT.

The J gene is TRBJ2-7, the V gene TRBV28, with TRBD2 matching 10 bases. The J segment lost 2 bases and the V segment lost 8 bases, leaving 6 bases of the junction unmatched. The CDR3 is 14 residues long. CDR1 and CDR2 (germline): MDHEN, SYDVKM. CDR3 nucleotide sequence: TGTGCCAGCCAGCCGACTAGCGGGCCCTACGAGCAGTACTTC. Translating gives CASQPTSGPYEQYF.